These 11 T cell receptor beta chains came from one sample sequenced in a study of blood T cell repertoires in COVID-19. Profiled with immunoSEQ multiplex PCR; TCRdb holds only in-frame clones, not every one. The data contain roughly 120,000 clones, approximately 80% of them singletons. The specimen sequenced was peripheral blood. These receptors all come from a man aged 65 to 85 with acute or convalescent COVID-19.

The V and J genes are TRBV7-8 and TRBJ2-2; 8 nucleotides agree with TRBD1. The CDR3 spans 15 residues. Germline lookup yields CDR1 SGHVS and CDR2 FQNEAQ. V lost 1 base to trimming and J lost 4 bases; unmatched junction nucleotides: 2. CDR3 sequence reads: CASSLGTGTTGELFF. The CDR3 DNA is TGTGCCAGCAGCTTAGGGACAGGGACCACCGGGGAGCTGTTTTTT. The full variable domain, rest sourced from reference TRBV7-8 and TRBJ2-2, is GAGVSQSPRYKVAKRGQDVALRCDPISGHVSLFWYQQALGQGPEFLTYFQNEAQLDKSGLPSDRFFAERPEGSVSTLKIQRTQQEDSAVYLCASSLGTGTTGELFFGEGSRLTVL.

The CDR3, as DNA: TGTGCCAGCAGCTTAAAGGGAGACAGGGCGAACACTGAAGCTTTCTTT. As protein: CASSLKGDRANTEAFF. The chain combines TRBV11-1 with TRBJ1-1; 7 bases agree with TRBD1. The V gene's germline CDR1 is SGHAT and CDR2 FQDESV (reference sequence). V shed 2 bases and J 1 base; nucleotides not matched to a gene: 7. The CDR3 is made up of 16 amino acids.

CDR3 sequence: CASSLGTMNNEQFF. The CDR3 DNA reads TGCGCCAGCAGCTTGGGGACAATGAACAATGAGCAGTTCTTC. The V call is TRBV5-1, the J call TRBJ2-1; possibly TRBD1 for D (5 bases). Germline assignment: CDR1 SGHRS and CDR2 YFSETQ. The CDR3 has 14 amino acids. The V and J ends lost 0 bases and 5 bases respectively, with 9 bases between them.

This clone was seen more than once but under ten times. The rearrangement links TRBV6-2 or TRBV6-3 to TRBJ2-4; D possibly corresponds to TRBD2 (7 bases). The V end lost 2 bases, the J end lost 6 bases, and 11 bases lay between the germline ends. The CDR3 loop spans 14 amino acids. CDR1 is MNHEY, CDR2 SVGEGT, per germline. CDR3 sequence reads: CASSYVGGGNIQYF. DNA for the CDR3: TGTGCCAGCAGTTACGTGGGAGGGGGAAACATTCAGTACTTC.

The chain couples TRBV2 to TRBJ2-2, with a possible D match to TRBD1 (5 bases). Trimming removed 8 bases at V and 2 bases at J, with 6 bases between. CDR3 size: 12 residues. The germline gives CDR1 SNHLY, CDR2 FYNNEI. The CDR3 loop is CASGHNTGELFF. The CDR3, as DNA: TGTGCCAGCGGACATAACACCGGGGAGCTGTTTTTT.

This chain uses TRBV27 with TRBJ1-5; tentative D call: TRBD1 (5 bases). The CDR3 loop spans 13 amino acids. Trimming shortened V by 4 bases and J by 2 bases, and 6 bases separated the two germline ends. Germline CDR1 is MNHEY and CDR2 is SMNVEV (reference sequence). The CDR3 DNA reads as TGTGCCAGCAGTTGGGGGGGCAATCAGCCCCAGCATTTT. Translation gives CASSWGGNQPQHF.

This clone was recorded once. The chain carries TRBV6-5 and TRBJ1-1; D gene uncertain. Trimming left V 6 bases short and J 9 bases short, with 17 bases between. The V gene's germline CDR1 is MNHEY and CDR2 SVGAGI. The CDR3 is made up of 13 amino acids. The CDR3 loop is CASSPPPGKQAFF. DNA of the CDR3: TGTGCCAGCAGCCCCCCGCCGGGGAAACAAGCTTTCTTT.

This clone has a handful of counts. The rearrangement joins TRBV2 to TRBJ1-5, with D possibly TRBD1 on 5 matching bases. Germline CDR1 reads SNHLY; CDR2 reads FYNNEI. The CDR3 sequence is 13 residues long. Between the trimmed V and J ends, which lost 4 bases and 4 bases, there was a span of 8 bases. The CDR3 spells CASSVGVNQPQHF. CDR3 DNA sequence: TGTGCCAGCAGTGTAGGGGTAAATCAGCCCCAGCATTTT.

This chain connects TRBV6-1 to TRBJ1-5; 10 positions agree with TRBD1. Germline trimming cut 6 bases from V and 2 bases from J; bases unmatched to any gene: 4. The CDR3 is made up of 15 amino acids. Germline V lookup: CDR1 MNHNS, CDR2 SASEGT. CDR3 DNA sequence: TGTGCCAGCAGACGACAGGGGGCCGGCAATCAGCCCCAGCATTTT. Protein: CASRRQGAGNQPQHF.

This CDR3 reads CAWSGQGYGYTF. CDR3 in DNA: TGTGCCTGGAGTGGACAGGGCTATGGCTACACCTTC. V is TRBV30 and J is TRBJ1-2, with 7 bases lining up with TRBD1. V dropped 1 base and J dropped 4; count of bases not matched to a gene: 0. Germline V gene sequence: CDR1 GTSNPN, CDR2 SVGIG (reference sequence). The CDR3 is made up of 12 amino acids. The full variable domain, completed using reference TRBV30 and TRBJ1-2, is SQTIHQWPATLVQPVGSPLSLECTVEGTSNPNLYWYRQAAGRGLQLLFYSVGIGQISSEVPQNLSASRPQDRQFILSSKKLLLSDSGFYLCAWSGQGYGYTFGSGTRLTVV.

This clone was found a few times. The chain links TRBV28 to TRBJ1-2; D possibly corresponds to TRBD1 (5 bases). The V end was cut by 10 bases, the J end by 2 bases, with 20 bases between. The CDR3 has 15 residues. CDR1 is MDHEN, CDR2 SYDVKM, per germline. The CDR3 bases are TGTGCCACCAAACGCCAAGTAGGGGTCAACTATGGCTACACCTTC. Translating it yields CATKRQVGVNYGYTF.